This T cell receptor (beta chain) was found in a study of shared clonotypes between healthy human individuals. The method was immunoSEQ multiplex PCR; TCRdb's version includes in-frame clones alone and lacks a portion of them. The sample lists fewer than 550,000 clones; 60% to 80% were seen once. This clone was recorded a few times. The CDR3 has 14 residues. Trimming cost V 5 bases and J 7 bases, with 17 bases left between them. Looked up from germline, CDR1 is MDHEN and CDR2 is SYDVKM. This TCR derives from a woman between 35 and 50 years old in good health. Some clones in this sample may be carry-over from other donors' samples. The sample was PBMCs. The V gene is TRBV28, the J gene TRBJ1-2, with TRBD1 as a possible D gene (6 bases). The chain's CDR3 is CASSLTRTAAGYTF. The CDR3 bases are TGTGCCAGCAGTCTAACTCGGACAGCCGCTGGCTACACCTTC.